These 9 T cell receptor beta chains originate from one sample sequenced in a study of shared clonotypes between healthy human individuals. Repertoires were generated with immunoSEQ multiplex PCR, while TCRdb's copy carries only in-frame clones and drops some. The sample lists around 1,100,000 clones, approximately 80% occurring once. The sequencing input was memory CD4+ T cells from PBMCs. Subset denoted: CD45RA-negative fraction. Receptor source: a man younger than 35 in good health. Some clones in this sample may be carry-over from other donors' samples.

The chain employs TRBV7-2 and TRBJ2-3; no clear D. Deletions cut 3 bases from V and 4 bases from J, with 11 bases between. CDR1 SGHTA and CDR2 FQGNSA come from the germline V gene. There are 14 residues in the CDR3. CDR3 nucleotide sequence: TGTGCCAGCAGCTTCGCCGGTAGACCAGATACGCAGTATTTT. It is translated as CASSFAGRPDTQYF.

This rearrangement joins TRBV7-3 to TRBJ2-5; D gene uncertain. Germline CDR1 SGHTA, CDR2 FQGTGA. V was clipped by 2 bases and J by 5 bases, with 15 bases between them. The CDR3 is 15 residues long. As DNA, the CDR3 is TGTGCCAGCAGCTTAGCGTTCGGGTTTGGGGAGACCCAGTACTTC. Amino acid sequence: CASSLAFGFGETQYF. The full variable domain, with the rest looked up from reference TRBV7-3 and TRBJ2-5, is GAGVSQTPSNKVTEKGKYVELRCDPISGHTALYWYRQSLGQGPEFLIYFQGTGAADDSGLPNDRFFAVRPEGSVSTLKIQRTERGDSAVYLCASSLAFGFGETQYFGPGTRLLVL.

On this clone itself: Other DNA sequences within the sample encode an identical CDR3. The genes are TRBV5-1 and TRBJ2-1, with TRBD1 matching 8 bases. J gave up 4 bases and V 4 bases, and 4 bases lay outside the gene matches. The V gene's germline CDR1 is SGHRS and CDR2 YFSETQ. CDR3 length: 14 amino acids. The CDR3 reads CASSLGTGYNEQFF. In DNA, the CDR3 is TGCGCCAGCAGCCTAGGGACAGGATACAATGAGCAGTTCTTC.

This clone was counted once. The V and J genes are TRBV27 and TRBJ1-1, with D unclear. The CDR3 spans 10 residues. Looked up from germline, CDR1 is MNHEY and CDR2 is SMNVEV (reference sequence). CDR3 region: CASQNTEAFF. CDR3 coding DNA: TGTGCTTCCCAAAACACTGAAGCTTTCTTT.

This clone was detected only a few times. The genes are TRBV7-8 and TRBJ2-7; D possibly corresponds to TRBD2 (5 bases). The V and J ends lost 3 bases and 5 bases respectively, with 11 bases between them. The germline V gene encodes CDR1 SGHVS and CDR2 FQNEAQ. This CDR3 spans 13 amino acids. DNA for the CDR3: TGTGCCAGCAGCTTCATATACGGGGACGAGCAGTACTTC. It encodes CASSFIYGDEQYF. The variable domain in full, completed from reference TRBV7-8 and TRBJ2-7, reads GAGVSQSPRYKVAKRGQDVALRCDPISGHVSLFWYQQALGQGPEFLTYFQNEAQLDKSGLPSDRFFAERPEGSVSTLKIQRTQQEDSAVYLCASSFIYGDEQYFGPGTRLTVT.

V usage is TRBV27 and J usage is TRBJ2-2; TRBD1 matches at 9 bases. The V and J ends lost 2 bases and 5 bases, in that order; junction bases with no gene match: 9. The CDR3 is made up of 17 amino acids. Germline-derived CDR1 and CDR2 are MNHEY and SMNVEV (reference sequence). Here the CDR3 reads CASSLTGGAPGTGELFF. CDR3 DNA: TGTGCCAGCAGTTTAACAGGGGGCGCCCCGGGTACCGGGGAGCTGTTTTTT.

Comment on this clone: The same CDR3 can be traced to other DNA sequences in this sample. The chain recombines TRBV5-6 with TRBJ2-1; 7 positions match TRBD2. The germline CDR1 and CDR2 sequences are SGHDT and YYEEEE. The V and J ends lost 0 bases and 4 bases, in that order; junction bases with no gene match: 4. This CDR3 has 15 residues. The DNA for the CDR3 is TGTGCCAGCAGCTTGGGTCTAGCGGTTTACAATGAGCAGTTCTTC. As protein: CASSLGLAVYNEQFF. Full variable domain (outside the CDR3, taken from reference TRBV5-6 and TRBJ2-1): DAGVTQSPTHLIKTRGQQVTLRCSPKSGHDTVSWYQQALGQGPQFIFQYYEEEERQRGNFPDRFSGHQFPNYSSELNVNALLLGDSALYLCASSLGLAVYNEQFFGPGTRLTVL.

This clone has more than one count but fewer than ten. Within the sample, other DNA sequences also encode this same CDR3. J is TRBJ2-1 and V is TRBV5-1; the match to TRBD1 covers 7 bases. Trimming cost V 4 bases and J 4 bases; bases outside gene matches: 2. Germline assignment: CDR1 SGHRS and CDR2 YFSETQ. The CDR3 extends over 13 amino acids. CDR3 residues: CASSLTGYNEQFF. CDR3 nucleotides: TGCGCCAGCAGCCTGACAGGGTACAATGAGCAGTTCTTC.

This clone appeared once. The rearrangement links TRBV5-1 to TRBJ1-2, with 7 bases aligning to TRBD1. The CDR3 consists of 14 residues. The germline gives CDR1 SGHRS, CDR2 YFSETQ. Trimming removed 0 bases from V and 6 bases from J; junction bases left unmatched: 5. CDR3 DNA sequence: TGCGCCAGCAGCTTGGAGACAGGGTGGCATGGCTACACCTTC. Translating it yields CASSLETGWHGYTF.